One and the same sample provided the 9 T cell receptor beta chains below, sequenced in a study of cytomegalovirus exposure and HLA in healthy donors. PCR primers comprised 60 Vbeta and 13 Jbeta primers. This table comes from immunoSEQ multiplex PCR, and its TCRdb copy is limited to in-frame clones, with some not included. Of some 190,000 clones in the sample, 70% to 80% were seen once. Sequenced material: PBMCs. All receptors derive from a woman in her forties or fifties in good health and CMV-seronegative.

In this sample, this clone turned up a few times. In the same sample, other DNA sequences code for this CDR3. The V gene is TRBV4-2, the J gene TRBJ2-1; 10 nucleotides agree with TRBD2. V trimming: 1 base; J trimming: 2 bases; junction bases outside the gene matches: 2. CDR1 is LGHNA and CDR2 is YNFKEQ in the germline V gene. The CDR3 spans 16 residues. Here the CDR3 DNA reads TGTGCCAGCAGCCAAGTAAGCGGGAGGGCCTACAATGAGCAGTTCTTC. Translation: CASSQVSGRAYNEQFF.

The chain joins TRBV9 to TRBJ2-5, with 8 nucleotides matching TRBD1. The CDR3 has 15 amino acids. Unmatched junction bases numbered 5, after V lost 0 bases and J lost 4 bases. The germline CDR1 and CDR2 sequences are SGDLS and YYNGEE. The CDR3 protein is CASSVGNRGRETQYF. CDR3 bases: TGTGCCAGCAGCGTAGGCAACAGGGGGAGAGAGACCCAGTACTTC.

This sequence joins TRBV6-1 and TRBJ2-1, with 10 bases fitting TRBD1. The CDR3 spans 15 residues. J lost 5 bases, V lost 4 bases, and 5 bases had no gene match. CDR1 and CDR2 from the germline V gene are MNHNS and SASEGT. CDR3 DNA: TGTGCCAGCAGTGGGAGGACAGGGGGTAACAATGAGCAGTTCTTC. Encoded protein: CASSGRTGGNNEQFF.

The J gene is TRBJ2-1, the V gene TRBV5-1; 7 bases agree with TRBD1. CDR3 size: 13 residues. CDR1 is SGHRS, CDR2 YFSETQ, per germline. The trim removed 4 bases at V and 6 bases at J, leaving 4 bases unmatched. CDR3 sequence reads: CASSPGQINEQFF. In DNA form, the CDR3 reads TGCGCCAGCAGCCCGGGACAGATCAATGAGCAGTTCTTC.

The chain uses TRBV6-1 and TRBJ2-4, with a possible D match to TRBD2 (5 bases). The CDR3 extends over 15 amino acids. V was shortened by 0 bases and J by 8 bases, with 14 bases between the two germline ends. Germline V CDR1 and CDR2: MNHNS, SASEGT. The CDR3 nucleotides read TGTGCCAGCAGTGAAGCCGGTCGGGATTCGGACATTCAGTACTTC. Its protein product is CASSEAGRDSDIQYF.

V gene TRBV7-2 combines with J gene TRBJ2-7, with D uncertain. The CDR3 extends over 11 amino acids. Deletions cut 3 bases from V and 3 bases from J, with 3 bases between. Germline V gene lookup returns CDR1 SGHTA and CDR2 FQGNSA. The CDR3 protein is CASSFHYEQYF. CDR3 DNA sequence: TGTGCCAGCAGCTTTCACTACGAGCAGTACTTC.

The chain employs TRBV29-1 and TRBJ2-2, with 7 bases lining up with TRBD1. Trimming took 4 bases from V and 4 from J; bases not matched to a gene: 6. Per the germline V gene, CDR1 is SQVTM and CDR2 is ANQGSEA. This CDR3 is 14 amino acids long. This CDR3 reads CSVARQGTTGELFF. Here the CDR3 DNA reads TGCAGCGTTGCCCGACAGGGTACCACCGGGGAGCTGTTTTTT.

The V gene is TRBV11-1, the J gene TRBJ1-1, with 10 bases identical to TRBD1. Germline trimming cut 6 bases from V and 5 bases from J; bases unmatched to any gene: 18. CDR1 and CDR2 from the germline V gene are SGHAT and FQDESV (reference sequence). The length of the CDR3 is 18 residues. The CDR3 bases are TGTGCCAGCAGTCACGATATGGGACCCGGGACAGGGGTGACTGAAGCTTTCTTT. Encoded protein: CASSHDMGPGTGVTEAFF.

This sequence joins TRBV19 and TRBJ1-5; perhaps TRBD1 as D (5 bases). V lost 6 bases to trimming and J lost 3 bases, with 9 bases between them. The CDR3 sequence is 13 residues long. Germline V lookup: CDR1 LNHDA, CDR2 SQIVND (reference sequence). In DNA form, the CDR3 reads TGTGCCAGTAGCGACAGTTACAATCAGCCCCAGCATTTT. Protein product: CASSDSYNQPQHF.